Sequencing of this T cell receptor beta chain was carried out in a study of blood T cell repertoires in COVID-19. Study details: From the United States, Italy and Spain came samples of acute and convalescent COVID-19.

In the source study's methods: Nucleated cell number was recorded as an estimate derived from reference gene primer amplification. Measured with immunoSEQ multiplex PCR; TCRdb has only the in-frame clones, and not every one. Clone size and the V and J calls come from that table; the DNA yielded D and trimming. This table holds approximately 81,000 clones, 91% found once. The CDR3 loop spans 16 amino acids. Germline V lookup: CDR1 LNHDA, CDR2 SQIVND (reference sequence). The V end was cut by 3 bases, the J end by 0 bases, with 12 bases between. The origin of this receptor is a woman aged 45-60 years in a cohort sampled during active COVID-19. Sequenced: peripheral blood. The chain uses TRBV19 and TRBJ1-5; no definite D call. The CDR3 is CASSINRADSNQPQHF. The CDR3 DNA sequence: TGTGCCAGTAGTATTAATAGAGCGGATAGCAATCAGCCCCAGCATTTT.